Shown below are 15 T cell receptor beta chains from a single sample sequenced in a study of blood T cell repertoires in COVID-19. Using immunoSEQ multiplex PCR, the repertoire was profiled, and TCRdb retains in-frame clones only, with some absent. This table holds 150,000 to 200,000 clones, roughly 90% found once. Sequencing was performed on peripheral blood. The source is a man aged 55 to 70 with active or convalescent COVID-19.

The rearrangement links TRBV10-3 to TRBJ1-2, with no clear D. The CDR3 length is 15 residues. Germline V lookup: CDR1 ENHRY, CDR2 SYGVKD. The V end was cut by 0 bases, the J end by 4 bases, with 12 bases between. The CDR3 region has the DNA TGTGCCATCAGTGAGTCGTTGGCTTTAATCTATGGCTACACCTTC. It codes for CAISESLALIYGYTF.

The J gene is TRBJ1-2, the V gene TRBV5-1; no definite D call. Germline V gene sequence: CDR1 SGHRS, CDR2 YFSETQ. V dropped 7 bases and J dropped 1 base, with 14 bases sitting between them. The CDR3 covers 14 residues. The CDR3 nucleotides read TGCGCCAGCGTCCGGGATCCAAATAACTATGGCTACACCTTC. It is translated as CASVRDPNNYGYTF.

This sequence joins TRBV18 and TRBJ2-7, with 7 nucleotides matching TRBD1. The CDR3 loop spans 14 amino acids. Trimming cost V 5 bases and J 1 base; bases outside gene matches: 5. Looked up from germline, CDR1 is KGHSH and CDR2 is LQKENI. This chain's CDR3 is CASSADRSSYEQYF. Written as DNA, the CDR3 is TGTGCCAGCTCAGCGGACAGGAGTTCCTACGAGCAGTACTTC.

The chain joins TRBV19 to TRBJ2-1, with 9 bases fitting TRBD2. Germline values: CDR1 LNHDA, CDR2 SQIVND (reference sequence). The CDR3 is 15 amino acids. V lost 5 bases to trimming and J lost 9 bases; unmatched junction nucleotides: 11. In nucleotides, the CDR3 is TGTGCCAGTAGTGTCTTGGCGGGAGGGCCAGGTGAGCAGTTCTTC. This codes for CASSVLAGGPGEQFF.

This chain uses TRBV5-1 with TRBJ1-3; tentative D call: TRBD1 (6 bases). The V gene lost 4 bases and the J gene lost 0 bases, with 20 bases spanning the gap. CDR1 and CDR2 from the germline V gene are SGHRS and YFSETQ. CDR3 size: 18 residues. CDR3 sequence (DNA): TGCGCCAGCAGCCGGGACATATCCCTTGAGAGCTCTGGAAACACCATATATTTT. It translates to CASSRDISLESSGNTIYF.

V usage is TRBV5-5 and J usage is TRBJ1-1; TRBD1 matches at 7 bases. The CDR3 consists of 15 residues. The V gene's germline CDR1 is SGHKS and CDR2 YYEKEE (reference sequence). J lost 1 base, V lost 0 bases, and 3 bases had no gene match. CDR3 protein: CASSLVGTANTEAFF. The CDR3 DNA sequence: TGTGCCAGCAGCTTGGTAGGGACAGCGAACACTGAAGCTTTCTTT.

The rearrangement links TRBV27 to TRBJ2-7; 11 bases line up with TRBD1. V trimming: 2 bases; J trimming: 4 bases; junction bases outside the gene matches: 4. Germline V lookup: CDR1 MNHEY, CDR2 SMNVEV (reference sequence). The CDR3 is 15 residues long. Here the CDR3 DNA reads TGTGCCAGCAGTTTACGGACAGGGGGCTCGTACGAGCAGTACTTC. Residues: CASSLRTGGSYEQYF.

The V call is TRBV7-2, the J call TRBJ1-4; D is perhaps TRBD1 (6 bases). Germline-derived CDR1 and CDR2 are SGHTA and FQGNSA. V lost 0 bases to trimming and J lost 8 bases, with 7 bases between them. The CDR3 has 13 amino acids. CDR3 nucleotides: TGTGCCAGCAGCTTAGCGGACAGCGAAAAACTGTTTTTT. Encoded protein: CASSLADSEKLFF.

The genes are TRBV19 and TRBJ1-1; a possible D gene is TRBD1 (5 bases). CDR3 length: 16 residues. The germline gives CDR1 LNHDA, CDR2 SQIVND (reference sequence). Trimming left V 7 bases short and J 3 bases short, with 21 bases between. CDR3 region: CASTSRDSGRYTEAFF. The CDR3 nucleotides are TGTGCCAGTACTTCCCGGGACTCCGGAAGGTACACTGAAGCTTTCTTT.

The V call is TRBV5-6, the J call TRBJ1-5; TRBD1 agrees at 7 bases. The CDR3 covers 16 residues. Germline CDR1 is SGHDT and CDR2 is YYEEEE. The ends lost 0 bases at V and 2 bases at J; junction bases unmatched: 5. CDR3 in amino acids: CASSLVGGAGNQPQHF. CDR3 coding DNA: TGTGCCAGCAGCTTGGTAGGGGGCGCGGGCAATCAGCCCCAGCATTTT.

V is TRBV11-2 and J is TRBJ2-3; weak D call: TRBD2 (6 bases). Germline lookup yields CDR1 SGHAT and CDR2 FQNNGV. CDR3 length equals 17 residues. Trimming took off 3 bases at V and 1 base at J, with 17 bases between the two ends. CDR3 DNA: TGTGCCAGCAGCTTTAACCACCTGGGACTGGGCACAGATACGCAGTATTTT. The encoded protein is CASSFNHLGLGTDTQYF.

The chain joins TRBV3-1 (or the pseudogene TRBV3-2) to TRBJ1-3, with D unresolved. The CDR3 is 14 amino acids. Germline CDR1 LGHDT, CDR2 YNNKEL (reference sequence). V gave up 0 bases and J gave up 4 bases, with 7 bases separating them. The CDR3 sequence: CASSQEASGNTIYF. CDR3 in DNA: TGTGCCAGCAGCCAAGAAGCTTCAGGAAACACCATATATTTT.

This rearrangement joins TRBV5-4 to TRBJ1-2, with 9 nucleotides matching TRBD1. The CDR3 is made up of 16 amino acids. Germline CDR1 reads SGHNT; CDR2 reads YYREEE (reference sequence). V lost 0 bases to trimming and J lost 4 bases; unmatched junction nucleotides: 7. As DNA, the CDR3 is TGTGCCAGCAGCTTGGGGGCGGGACAGGGTGGCTATGGCTACACCTTC. It codes for CASSLGAGQGGYGYTF.

This chain connects TRBV19 to TRBJ1-2, with a weak D call TRBD1 (6 bases). From germline, CDR1 is LNHDA and CDR2 SQIVND (reference sequence). The CDR3 sequence is 14 residues long. V dropped 5 bases and J dropped 4 bases, with 14 bases sitting between them. CDR3 bases: TGTGCCAGTAGTGTCGCACAGGGCCTCTATGGCTACACCTTC. Residues: CASSVAQGLYGYTF.

This chain links TRBV9 with TRBJ2-5; D call uncertain. V was pared by 1 base and J by 5 bases, with 3 bases between. CDR1 and CDR2 (germline): SGDLS, YYNGEE. The CDR3 runs 11 residues. CDR3 nucleotides: TGTGCCAGCAGCGTATCGGAGACCCAGTACTTC. This encodes CASSVSETQYF. The variable domain in full, with the rest retrieved from reference TRBV9 and TRBJ2-5, is DSGVTQTPKHLITATGQRVTLRCSPRSGDLSVYWYQQSLDQGLQFLIQYYNGEERAKGNILERFSAQQFPDLHSELNLSSLELGDSALYFCASSVSETQYFGPGTRLLVL.